This record covers a single T cell receptor (beta chain). Antigen: not known. This sample was included in a study of identical twins. All donors comprised healthy Caucasians. There are 13 residues in the CDR3. Germline V gene lookup returns CDR1 SGHAT and CDR2 FQNNGV. V was pared by 5 bases and J by 7 bases, with 7 bases of the junction left unmatched. With template switching, a universal primer site was added, and the cDNA carried unique molecular identifiers. TCRdb called the 5' RACE reads again in MiXCR, with one record for every CDR3 protein. Among some 1,700,000 distinct CDR3 sequences listed, around 29% were seen once. Regarding the study as a whole: Reduced insertions were recorded for abundant cord blood beta clonotypes, with no such pattern in memory repertoires.

The sequenced sample was cord blood. The chain links TRBV11-2 to TRBJ1-1; 7 nucleotides align to TRBD1. The source of this sequence is a newborn girl in good health. Written as DNA, the CDR3 is TGTGCCAGCAGCGTCCGACAGGGCATTGAAGCTTTCTTT. Protein sequence: CASSVRQGIEAFF. The variable domain in full, with the rest retrieved from reference TRBV11-2 and TRBJ1-1, is EAGVAQSPRYKIIEKRQSVAFWCNPISGHATLYWYQQILGQGPKLLIQFQNNGVVDDSQLPKDRFSAERLKGVDSTLKIQPAKLEDSAVYLCASSVRQGIEAFFGQGTRLTVV.